This is a list of T cell receptor beta chains from one sample in a study of response to subunit inactivated influenza vaccine. TCRdb reprocessed the RT-PCR reads with MiXCR, giving one entry per CDR3 protein. This sample carries roughly 520,000 distinct CDR3 sequences, around 25% of them seen once, and the ten largest clones take less than 2.5%. The sequenced sample was CD4+ T cells sorted from PBMCs, obtained around 5 days after vaccination. The receptors were sampled from a man aged 45 to 65 who received an inactivated influenza vaccine. CDR3s include the opening cysteine and the closing phenylalanine or tryptophan. A D gene is named only where the DNA matches it firmly. Clone size appears in some rows only: once, few, many, or a class for an expanded clone.

abundance	d_gene	v_gene	j_gene	CDR3nt	CDR3aa
NA	NA	TRBV7-2	TRBJ2-5	TGTGCCAGCAGCTTAACCCCCTGGGAGACCCAGTACTTC	CASSLTPWETQYF
NA	TRBD1	TRBV6-5	TRBJ2-7	TGTGCCAGCAGTCACAGGCGCGGGACAGGTGGGACCTACGAGCAGTACTTC	CASSHRRGTGGTYEQYF
NA	TRBD2	TRBV20-1	TRBJ2-3	TGCAGTGCACAAAGAGACGGGGGGGTGAATACGCAGTATTTT	CSAQRDGGVNTQYF
NA	NA	TRBV3-1	TRBJ2-5	TGTGCCAGCAGCCAATCCGAAACGCAAGAGACCCAGTACTTC	CASSQSETQETQYF
NA	NA	TRBV3-1	TRBJ2-3	TGTGCCAGCAGCCAGCGAGGGATCACAGATACGCAGTATTTT	CASSQRGITDTQYF
NA	TRBD2	TRBV6-1	TRBJ2-1	TGTGCCAGCAGAAAAAGCGGGGGGGCTTCTGAGCAGTTCTTC	CASRKSGGASEQFF
once	NA	TRBV24-1	TRBJ2-3	TGTGCCACCATGGCTAGCCGACTTACAGATACGCAGTATTTT	CATMASRLTDTQYF
NA	NA	TRBV4-2	TRBJ2-3	TGTGCCAGCAGCCAAGATTCTGATGCAGATACGCAGTATTTT	CASSQDSDADTQYF
NA	TRBD2	TRBV12-3/TRBV12-4	TRBJ2-5	TGTGCCAGCAGTTCCCCATGGGGACTAGCCGTTCAAGAGACCCAGTACTTC	CASSSPWGLAVQETQYF
few	NA	TRBV29-1	TRBJ1-1	TGCAGCACATCGCATCGGTTGTCGGACACTGAAGCTTTCTTT	CSTSHRLSDTEAFF
few	NA	TRBV10-3	TRBJ2-7	TGTGCCATCAGTGACTCTAGCAGCTCCTACGAGCAGTACTTC	CAISDSSSSYEQYF
NA	TRBD2	TRBV29-1	TRBJ2-5	TGCAGCGTTGAATTTAGCGGGGGGAGGCAAGAGACCCAGTACTTC	CSVEFSGGRQETQYF
few	NA	TRBV7-2	TRBJ2-3	TGTGCCAGCAGCTCGATTTTCCGTCTGACTAGCACAGATACGCAGTATTTT	CASSSIFRLTSTDTQYF
NA	NA	TRBV6-1	TRBJ2-6	TGTGCCAGCAGTGAGGGGACCCCCCCTGGGGCCAACGTCCTGACTTTC	CASSEGTPPGANVLTF
many	NA	TRBV12-3/TRBV12-4	TRBJ1-4	TGTGCCAGCAGGCAGGGAGATGAAAAACTGTTTTTT	CASRQGDEKLFF
NA	NA	TRBV7-9	TRBJ1-6	TGTGCCAGCAGCCCTATTGGTGGCAGGGTGAATTCACCCCTCCACTTT	CASSPIGGRVNSPLHF
many	NA	TRBV12-3/TRBV12-4	TRBJ1-1	TGTGCCAGCAGCTTGGGACAACTGAACACTGAAGCTTTCTTT	CASSLGQLNTEAFF
few	NA	TRBV20-1	TRBJ2-1	TGCAGTGCTAAAAATGAAAGGGGATTCTATGAGCAGTTCTTC	CSAKNERGFYEQFF
NA	NA	TRBV6-2/TRBV6-3	TRBJ1-2	TGTGCCAGCAGTCTGGGGGGACAAGATCGGAACTATGGCTACACCTTC	CASSLGGQDRNYGYTF
NA	NA	TRBV10-3	TRBJ2-1	TGTGCCATCAGTGAGTCGGTCAGGACTTCTTCCCGAGAGCAGTTCTTC	CAISESVRTSSREQFF
few	NA	TRBV29-1	TRBJ1-1	TGCAGCGTTGTAAACGGCGCCCGAGGCACTGAAGCTTTCTTT	CSVVNGARGTEAFF
few	TRBD1	TRBV29-1	TRBJ2-5	TGCAGCGTGTCGACCGGGACAGGGGGTGAGACCCAGTACTTC	CSVSTGTGGETQYF
NA	NA	TRBV12-3/TRBV12-4	TRBJ1-2	TGTGCCAGCAGCCCGAACCGGGACAAGCCCTATGGCTACACCTTC	CASSPNRDKPYGYTF
few	TRBD2	TRBV29-1	TRBJ2-7	TGCAGCGTTAAAAGACTAGCGGGTACCTACGAGCAGTACTTC	CSVKRLAGTYEQYF
many	TRBD1	TRBV20-1	TRBJ2-5	TGCAGTGCTTCCGGGACAGGGCATCACCAAGAGACCCAGTACTTC	CSASGTGHHQETQYF
NA	NA	TRBV6-2/TRBV6-3	TRBJ2-2	TGTGCCAGCAGTGCCTTTGCGGGTCATGTTAAGAACACCGGGGAGCTGTTTTTT	CASSAFAGHVKNTGELFF
few	TRBD2	TRBV20-1	TRBJ2-7	TGCAGTGCCCCCTCCGGCGGGGGGGACTACGAGCAGTACTTC	CSAPSGGGDYEQYF
NA	TRBD1	TRBV7-8	TRBJ2-3	TGTGCCAGCAGGAGGGGACAGACCACAGATACGCAGTATTTT	CASRRGQTTDTQYF
NA	NA	TRBV29-1	TRBJ2-3	TGCAGCGTTTGGAGTAGGCCGGCGTCCACAGATACGCAGTATTTT	CSVWSRPASTDTQYF
NA	NA	TRBV7-2	TRBJ2-7	TGTGCCAGCAGCTTAAGTGGGGGGGCAGACTCCCACGAGCAGTACTTC	CASSLSGGADSHEQYF
few	NA	TRBV7-2	TRBJ2-7	TGTGCCAGCAGCTTAGTACACAGCTCCTACGAGCAGTACTTC	CASSLVHSSYEQYF
NA	NA	TRBV20-1	TRBJ2-5	TGCAGTGCCAAAACTTTAGGGAAGGAGACCCAGTACTTC	CSAKTLGKETQYF
few	TRBD2	TRBV6-1	TRBJ2-3	TGTGCCAGCAGTCGCCTCGGGAGCGGGATAGGGACAGATACGCAGTATTTT	CASSRLGSGIGTDTQYF
NA	TRBD2	TRBV7-8	TRBJ2-1	TGTGCCAGCAGCTTAGCTCGTAGGCTAGCGGGCTCCTACAATGAGCAGTTCTTC	CASSLARRLAGSYNEQFF
NA	TRBD2	TRBV7-9	TRBJ2-7	TGTGCCAGCAGCCGCACTAGCGGGATTCTGAGCGAGCAGTACTTC	CASSRTSGILSEQYF
NA	NA	TRBV5-1	TRBJ2-4	TGCGCCAGCAGACCTCCAGGGGTCTCGGTAAACATTCAGTACTTC	CASRPPGVSVNIQYF
NA	NA	TRBV2	TRBJ2-6	TGTGCCAGCAGTTTAGGGGTTGGGGATCTCTCTGGGGCCAACGTCCTGACTTTC	CASSLGVGDLSGANVLTF
NA	TRBD2	TRBV5-1	TRBJ2-3	TGCGCCAGCAGCTGGCAGACTAGCGAAAGAGATACGCAGTATTTT	CASSWQTSERDTQYF
NA	NA	TRBV6-5	TRBJ2-7	TGTGCCAGCAGTGGGGACGGGTACGAGCAGTACTTC	CASSGDGYEQYF
few	TRBD1	TRBV6-5	TRBJ1-5	TGTGCCAGCAGTTACGTCCCAGGGGGGAATCAGCCCCAGCATTTT	CASSYVPGGNQPQHF
few	NA	TRBV6-2/TRBV6-3	TRBJ1-1	TGTGCCAGCAGTTACTCGTCGTTGAGGGCGGGGGCTTTCTTT	CASSYSSLRAGAFF
few	TRBD2	TRBV6-2/TRBV6-3	TRBJ2-3	TGTGCCAGCAGTTCCAGGACTAGCGGGAGTAGGAGAAATACGCAGTATTTT	CASSSRTSGSRRNTQYF
NA	TRBD1	TRBV7-9	TRBJ1-2	TGTGCCAGCAGCTTAGTAAGCCTTTGGGACAGGGAACCGCCTAACTATGGCTACACCTTC	CASSLVSLWDREPPNYGYTF
few	TRBD2	TRBV7-9	TRBJ2-1	TGTGCCAGCAGCCAGACTAGCCAATCCTACAATGAGCAGTTCTTC	CASSQTSQSYNEQFF
few	TRBD2	TRBV11-2	TRBJ2-3	TGTGCCAGCAGCTTAGGATTAGCGGGAGGCCTTATAAGCACAGATACGCAGTATTTT	CASSLGLAGGLISTDTQYF
once	TRBD1	TRBV29-1	TRBJ1-2	TGCAGCGCTGAAAGAGATAGGGGACAGTACTATGGCTACACCTTC	CSAERDRGQYYGYTF
few	TRBD1	TRBV28	TRBJ2-1	TGTGCCAGCAGCCCCCCTGGACAGGGTGGCTACAATGAGCAGTTCTTC	CASSPPGQGGYNEQFF
few	NA	TRBV6-1	TRBJ2-7	TGTGCCAGCAGTGAACTGGGATTTGTCTACGAGCAGTACTTC	CASSELGFVYEQYF
NA	NA	TRBV12-3/TRBV12-4	TRBJ2-2	NA	CASSLRQGGTGSCFF